A single sample is the source of the 2 T cell receptor beta chains below, sequenced in a study of CXCR3-negative and CXCR3-positive naive CD8 T cells (dated 2019 in TCRdb). The investigation overall reported the following: Compared with CXCR3-negative naive cells, CXCR3-positive naive cells had TRB CDR3s with higher hydrophobicity (lower Kidera factor 4), lower energy, and higher strength and volume indices.

These TCRs are of unknown antigen specificity. The sequencing machine was a NextSeq 550. The Human TCR Profiling Kit (MiLaboratory) was used to make UMI-labeled 5' RACE TRB cDNA libraries. TCRdb reprocessed the reads, and each CDR3 protein sequence is entered once, without DNA. The table of this sample itemizes roughly 60,000 distinct CDR3 sequences. Clones ranked in the top ten supply less than 0.85% of the sample. Sequenced material: naive CXCR3+ CD8+ T cells from blood. The cell subset or site label, read with the paper, signifies: CD45RO-CCR7+CD27+CD95- naive CD8+ T cells expressing CXCR3 (TNR3+). All receptors come from a human donor in good health. Some clones in this sample may be carry-over from other donors' samples.

The chain is built from TRBV6-6 and TRBJ2-7; TCRdb's D gene call, TRBD2, goes unchecked for lack of DNA. The CDR3 is 14 residues long. Germline CDR1 MNHNY, CDR2 SVGAGI (reference sequence). The CDR3 reads CASSYSLAAYEQYF.

This CDR3 reads CSSIASTYEQYF. The chain combines TRBV29-1 with TRBJ2-7; the D call from TCRdb, TRBD2, cannot be confirmed without DNA. Germline CDR1 reads SQVTM; CDR2 reads ANQGSEA. The CDR3 has 12 residues.